These 29 T cell receptor beta chains were sequenced from one sample in a study of human T cells and chemical hapten exposure. As for time point: pre-sensitization, week 0. Treatment given: therapeutic diphenylcyclopropenone sensitization with weekly scalp DPC. From the RACE reads, TCRdb called clonotypes with MiXCR, one entry per CDR3 protein. Of around 62,000 distinct CDR3 sequences detected, roughly 6.7% appear once; the ten largest clones hold more than 1.5%. The material sequenced was whole blood, taken in connection with sensitization to the hapten diphenylcyclopropenone (DPC). The receptors derive from a woman between 25 and 40 years old with alopecia areata. Some clones in this sample may be carry-over from other donors' samples.

This clonotype was observed at least ten times. The rearrangement links TRBV20-1 to TRBJ1-6; D is uncertain. V lost 1 base and J 5 bases, leaving 9 bases between the germline ends. Looked up from germline, CDR1 is DFQATT and CDR2 is SNEGSKA (reference sequence). There are 14 residues in the CDR3. This CDR3 reads CSARGGSDNSPLHF. In DNA form, the CDR3 reads TGCAGTGCTAGAGGGGGAAGCGATAATTCACCCCTCCACTTT.

This clonotype has ten or more counts. The V gene is TRBV3-1, the J gene TRBJ2-3; D unresolved. Trimming removed 0 bases at V and 7 bases at J, with 8 bases between. The V gene's germline CDR1 is LGHDT and CDR2 YNNKEL (reference sequence). The CDR3 runs 13 residues. The CDR3 spells CASSQDYGYTQYF. The DNA of the CDR3 is TGTGCCAGCAGCCAAGATTACGGCTATACGCAGTATTTT.

The genes are TRBV13 and TRBJ1-1; no definite D call. Trimming left V 1 base short and J 0 bases short, with 15 bases between. The CDR3 runs 17 residues. CDR1 and CDR2 (germline): PRHDT, FYEKMQ (reference sequence). The CDR3 sequence: CASSLVGIGKMNTEAFF. The DNA of the CDR3 is TGTGCCAGCAGCTTAGTTGGGATAGGGAAAATGAACACTGAAGCTTTCTTT.

The sample holds many counts of this clonotype. The V gene is TRBV10-3, the J gene TRBJ1-6; TRBD1 is a possible D gene (6 bases). Germline V lookup: CDR1 ENHRY, CDR2 SYGVKD. Trimming removed 4 bases at V and 9 bases at J, with 16 bases between. This CDR3 region has 15 residues. Here the CDR3 reads CAISGRGGSSSPLHF. CDR3 DNA: TGTGCCATCAGTGGTCGCGGGGGCTCGAGTTCACCCCTCCACTTT.

The CDR3 DNA follows: TGTGCCTGGAGCGACGGACTAGTGGGCCTTGGAGAGACCCAGTACTTC. Protein: CAWSDGLVGLGETQYF. The chain joins TRBV30 to TRBJ2-5; 7 bases line up with TRBD2. The germline gives CDR1 GTSNPN, CDR2 SVGIG (reference sequence). This CDR3 is 16 amino acids long. V shed 3 bases, J shed 4 bases, and the junction held 14 bases outside the gene matches.

This clonotype was detected many times. The CDR3 nucleotides are TGCGCCAGCAGCGACGGACACTCTGGGGCCAACGTCCTGACTTTC. Translating it yields CASSDGHSGANVLTF. This chain connects TRBV5-1 to TRBJ2-6, with D possibly matching TRBD1 (5 bases). Germline V CDR1 and CDR2: SGHRS, YFSETQ. The ends were cut back, 4 bases at V and 0 bases at J, with 8 bases in the middle. The CDR3 is made up of 15 amino acids. Drawing the rest from reference TRBV5-1 and TRBJ2-6, the complete variable domain is KAGVTQTPRYLIKTRGQQVTLSCSPISGHRSVSWYQQTPGQGLQFLFEYFSETQRNKGNFPGRFSGRQFSNSRSEMNVSTLELGDSALYLCASSDGHSGANVLTFGAGSRLTVL.

This clonotype was counted ten times or more. The chain combines TRBV7-9 with TRBJ2-7; tentative D call: TRBD2 (5 bases). The germline V gene encodes CDR1 SEHNR and CDR2 FQNEAQ (reference sequence). This CDR3 spans 17 amino acids. V shed 1 base and J shed 3 bases, with 19 bases lying between them. The chain's CDR3 is CASSLVNWQRPSYEQYF. The CDR3 DNA is TGTGCCAGCAGCTTAGTAAATTGGCAGCGGCCTAGCTACGAGCAGTACTTC.

This clonotype has just a few counts. V usage is TRBV30 and J usage is TRBJ2-3; no firm D call. CDR1 and CDR2 (germline): GTSNPN, SVGIG (reference sequence). This CDR3 is built from 16 residues. The germline V and J ends were trimmed by 2 bases and 0 bases, with 15 bases remaining between them. The CDR3 DNA follows: TGTGCCTGGAGTCCCCAGAGACCCCTGAGCACAGATACGCAGTATTTT. Translating gives CAWSPQRPLSTDTQYF.

There are many counts of this clonotype. The chain employs TRBV29-1 and TRBJ2-5; maybe TRBD2 (7 bases). V was trimmed by 7 bases and J by 4 bases, leaving 13 bases between them. The germline V gene has CDR1 SQVTM and CDR2 ANQGSEA. This CDR3 contains 12 residues. The CDR3 DNA is TGCAGCGGGGGGGGGCAGTTAGAGACCCAGTACTTC. This encodes CSGGGQLETQYF.

This clonotype was detected many times. The chain has TRBV11-2 and TRBJ2-6; the D is unclear. Trimming took off 5 bases at V and 0 bases at J, with 11 bases between the two ends. Per germline, CDR1 SGHAT and CDR2 FQNNGV. This CDR3 has 16 amino acids. The CDR3 nucleotides read TGTGCCAGCAGCCCCAACGAGTTCTCTGGGGCCAACGTCCTGACTTTC. This sequence encodes CASSPNEFSGANVLTF.

The genes are TRBV15 and TRBJ1-1, with D possibly TRBD1 on 5 matching bases. Germline CDR1 LNHNV, CDR2 YYDKDF (reference sequence). V was cut by 0 bases and J by 11 bases, with 13 bases left in between. The CDR3 totals 13 residues. The CDR3 nucleotides are TGTGCCACCAGCAGAGATCGGGGGGTGATGGCTTTCTTT. Translating gives CATSRDRGVMAFF.

This clonotype was seen at least ten times. The gene calls are TRBV12-3 or TRBV12-4 and TRBJ2-3; D is unresolved. The CDR3 is 14 residues long. V was cut by 3 bases and J by 0 bases, with 7 bases left in between. CDR3 loop: CASSFGFSTDTQYF. DNA for the CDR3: TGTGCCAGCAGTTTTGGGTTTAGCACAGATACGCAGTATTTT.

This clonotype showed up many times. The CDR3 bases are TGTGCCAGCAGTTCCGGGGGACAGGGGGCGACTGAAGCTTTCTTT. Protein: CASSSGGQGATEAFF. The V and J genes are TRBV12-3 or TRBV12-4 and TRBJ1-1; 12 bases line up with TRBD1. V shed 4 bases, J shed 5 bases, and the junction held 5 bases outside the gene matches. The CDR3 consists of 15 residues.

This clonotype was counted at least ten times. The gene calls are TRBV5-4 and TRBJ2-5, with D hard to call. Trimming cost V 0 bases and J 7 bases, with 7 bases left between them. In germline, CDR1 is SGHNT, CDR2 YYREEE (reference sequence). This CDR3 is 12 amino acids long. CDR3 residues: CASSLGIGTQYF. DNA for the CDR3: TGTGCCAGCAGCTTGGGAATCGGGACCCAGTACTTC.

This clonotype has ten or more counts. The rearrangement joins TRBV24-1 to TRBJ2-5; 12 bases fit TRBD2. Germline V lookup: CDR1 KGHDR, CDR2 SFDVKD. CDR3 length equals 15 residues. With V trimmed by 9 bases and J by 1 base, 5 bases remained unmatched. CDR3 amino acids: CATGSTSGSQETQYF. The CDR3 DNA follows: TGTGCCACCGGGTCGACTAGCGGGAGCCAAGAGACCCAGTACTTC.

This clonotype was counted ten times or more. This chain connects TRBV24-1 to TRBJ2-3; 7 bases align to TRBD1. The CDR3 contains 16 residues. J gave up 2 bases and V 4 bases, and 8 bases lay outside the gene matches. The V gene's germline CDR1 is KGHDR and CDR2 SFDVKD. The CDR3 region has the DNA TGTGCCACCAGTGACCAATCCGGGACAGACACAGATACGCAGTATTTT. Its translation: CATSDQSGTDTDTQYF.

This clonotype was seen many times. The chain has TRBV18 and TRBJ2-5; D ambiguous. Germline assignment: CDR1 KGHSH and CDR2 LQKENI. V shed 2 bases and J shed 5 bases, with 9 bases lying between them. There are 13 residues in the CDR3. In DNA form, the CDR3 reads TGTGCCAGCTCACCAAGGTTGTTGGAGACCCAGTACTTC. As protein: CASSPRLLETQYF.

This clonotype was detected ten times or more. The rearrangement uses TRBV6-5 and TRBJ2-3; the match to TRBD1 covers 7 bases. The V gene end was trimmed by 2 bases and the J gene end by 1 base; junction bases not matched to a gene: 6. The germline V gene has CDR1 MNHEY and CDR2 SVGAGI. The CDR3 runs to 16 residues. The CDR3 DNA reads TGTGCCAGCAGTTACGCCCGACAGGGCGGCACAGATACGCAGTATTTT. Encoded protein: CASSYARQGGTDTQYF.

In this sample, this clonotype turned up many times. This chain links TRBV11-2 with TRBJ1-4, with 10 bases that match TRBD1. CDR3 length equals 17 residues. Germline CDR1 and CDR2: SGHAT and FQNNGV. After removal of 5 bases from V and 0 bases from J, the junction contained 6 bases not matched to a gene. Here the CDR3 reads CASSTRQGASTNEKLFF. The DNA for the CDR3 is TGTGCCAGCAGCACCCGACAGGGGGCCTCAACTAATGAAAAACTGTTTTTT.

Ten or more counts support this clonotype. The chain joins TRBV12-3 or TRBV12-4 to TRBJ2-7, with D perhaps TRBD1 or TRBD2 (5 bases each). The CDR3 covers 14 residues. Trimming took 3 bases from V and 2 from J, leaving 11 bases between them. The CDR3 is CASSLGVTAYEQYF. The CDR3 region has the DNA TGTGCCAGCAGTTTGGGGGTGACGGCCTACGAGCAGTACTTC.

At least ten counts were recorded for this clonotype. This sequence joins TRBV7-2 and TRBJ2-5, with TRBD2 matching over 7 bases. The V segment lost 1 base and the J segment 4 bases; nucleotides outside the gene matches: 3. CDR3 length: 14 amino acids. The V gene's germline CDR1 is SGHTA and CDR2 FQGNSA. The CDR3 DNA sequence: TGTGCCAGCAGCTTAGTCGGGGGGAGAGAGACCCAGTACTTC. Protein sequence: CASSLVGGRETQYF.

The gene calls are TRBV5-1 and TRBJ1-2; 8 bases align to TRBD1. The junction had 15 bases not matched to a gene; V was cut back by 7 bases and J by 13 bases. Germline V lookup: CDR1 SGHRS, CDR2 YFSETQ. The CDR3 has 13 residues. DNA for the CDR3: TGCGCCAGCCGCGAGACAGGGGCGCAAGTATCCACCTTC. This sequence encodes CASRETGAQVSTF. The whole variable domain, filled in from reference TRBV5-1 and TRBJ1-2, reads KAGVTQTPRYLIKTRGQQVTLSCSPISGHRSVSWYQQTPGQGLQFLFEYFSETQRNKGNFPGRFSGRQFSNSRSEMNVSTLELGDSALYLCASRETGAQVSTFGSGTRLTVV.

This clonotype was found many times. The chain uses TRBV11-2 and TRBJ2-3; D remains ambiguous. CDR3 size: 13 residues. CDR1 and CDR2 (germline): SGHAT, FQNNGV. Trimming removed 2 bases at V and 2 bases at J, with 5 bases between. CDR3 nucleotide sequence: TGTGCCAGCAGCTTACCCGACACAGATACGCAGTATTTT. Encoded protein: CASSLPDTDTQYF.

This clonotype came up many times. The chain recombines TRBV20-1 with TRBJ2-2; possible D gene TRBD1, 6 bases. CDR1 DFQATT and CDR2 SNEGSKA come from the germline V gene (reference sequence). The CDR3 is made up of 14 amino acids. Trimming took 0 bases from V and 6 from J, leaving 11 bases between them. CDR3 sequence reads: CSARDTWGPGELFF. CDR3 bases: TGCAGTGCTAGAGATACGTGGGGGCCCGGGGAGCTGTTTTTT.

There are many counts of this clonotype. V gene TRBV12-5 combines with J gene TRBJ2-1, with D possibly matching TRBD2 (5 bases). The length of the CDR3 is 17 residues. The germline V gene encodes CDR1 LGHNT and CDR2 FRNRAP. Trimming removed 0 bases at V and 10 bases at J, with 22 bases between. Written as DNA, the CDR3 is TGTGCTAGTGGTTTGGTACTGGGCGCCGGGGAACTACAGGAGCAGTTCTTC. This gives the protein CASGLVLGAGELQEQFF. Using reference TRBV12-5 and TRBJ2-1 for the parts outside the CDR3, the full variable domain is DARVTQTPRHKVTEMGQEVTMRCQPILGHNTVFWYRQTMMQGLELLAYFRNRAPLDDSGMPKDRFSAEMPDATLATLKIQPSEPRDSAVYFCASGLVLGAGELQEQFFGPGTRLTVL.

There are many counts of this clonotype. The rearrangement joins TRBV27 to TRBJ1-1; TRBD1 is a possible D gene (5 bases). Trimming pared 6 bases from V and 4 bases from J, leaving 12 bases between. Germline CDR1 and CDR2: MNHEY and SMNVEV (reference sequence). CDR3 size: 13 residues. CDR3 sequence: CASRQGRATEAFF. DNA of the CDR3: TGTGCCAGCAGGCAGGGAAGGGCCACTGAAGCTTTCTTT.

The rearrangement uses TRBV12-3 or TRBV12-4 and TRBJ1-5; 8 bases agree with TRBD1. The CDR3 is 16 residues long. With V trimmed by 5 bases and J by 2 bases, 8 bases remained unmatched. CDR3 nucleotide sequence: TGTGCCAGCAGTCCAATAGGGACAGGTGGCAATCAGCCCCAGCATTTT. Translation gives CASSPIGTGGNQPQHF.

This clonotype came up a few times. At one end the junction does not follow the germline gene, possibly because of a read error. The chain is built from TRBV12-3 or TRBV12-4 and TRBJ1-2, with unresolved D. The CDR3 runs to 14 residues. Here the CDR3 reads CASSYGFPNYGDTF. In nucleotides, the CDR3 is TGTGCCAGCAGTTATGGCTTTCCTAACTATGGCGACACCTTC.

The table lists this clonotype with many counts. This rearrangement joins TRBV12-3 or TRBV12-4 to TRBJ2-5, with a weak D call TRBD2 (6 bases). The germline V and J ends were trimmed by 10 bases and 4 bases, with 19 bases remaining between them. The CDR3 consists of 14 residues. This chain's CDR3 is CATRSGSAGETQYF. The DNA for the CDR3 is TGTGCCACCCGATCCGGGAGCGCAGGAGAGACCCAGTACTTC.